Here is one TCR beta chain with its context. TCRdb independently ran MiXCR on the 5' RACE reads; one entry per CDR3 protein. The data hold about 100,000 distinct CDR3 sequences, with 15% to 20% observed a single time. These data come from a study of T cells of healthy individuals. Germline CDR1 is MNHEY and CDR2 is SVGAGI. The CDR3 contains 14 residues. Between the trimmed V and J ends, which lost 4 bases and 4 bases, there was a span of 12 bases. This chain links TRBV6-5 with TRBJ2-3; D is unresolved. The clonotype comes from a human donor in good health. As DNA, the CDR3 is TGTGCCAGCAGTTTTTCGCTAAGGGCAGATACGCAGTATTTT. It yields the protein CASSFSLRADTQYF.